The 10 T cell receptor beta chains below come from one sample, sequenced in a study of PD-1 blockade in classical Hodgkin lymphoma. Indicated time point: cycle 4 day 1 (C4D1), after more than 5 weeks of nivolumab. Each patient experienced a relapse that followed autologous stem cell transplantation, and brentuximab vedotin exposure varied. Clones were read by immunoSEQ multiplex PCR, and TCRdb kept only the in-frame ones, dropping some. Here the sample spans roughly 100,000 clones, about 92% being singletons. The material sequenced was peripheral blood mononuclear cells (PBMCs), taken before the fourth cycle of nivolumab. The receptors originated from a human donor with classical Hodgkin lymphoma.

The chain is built from TRBV18 and TRBJ1-2, with 10 nucleotides matching TRBD1. This CDR3 is 16 amino acids long. V was clipped by 2 bases and J by 6 bases; unmatched bases: 9. Germline CDR1 KGHSH, CDR2 LQKENI. For the CDR3, the DNA is TGTGCCAGCTCACCAGGGGGACCGGGACAGGGGCATGGCTACACCTTC. Protein product: CASSPGGPGQGHGYTF.

J is TRBJ2-3 and V is TRBV28, with 10 bases fitting TRBD2. Per germline, CDR1 MDHEN and CDR2 SYDVKM. The length of the CDR3 is 17 residues. V shed 4 bases, J shed 0 bases, and the junction held 7 bases outside the gene matches. The CDR3 loop is CASSSITSGTSTDTQYF. CDR3 in DNA: TGTGCCAGCAGTTCCATCACTAGCGGGACTAGCACAGATACGCAGTATTTT.

The rearrangement links TRBV6-1 to TRBJ2-7; 7 nucleotides align to TRBD1. The V and J ends lost 6 bases and 0 bases, in that order; junction bases with no gene match: 5. The germline CDR1 and CDR2 sequences are MNHNS and SASEGT. The CDR3 length is 14 residues. CDR3 nucleotide sequence: TGTGCCAGCAGGGACAGGTCCGTCTCCTACGAGCAGTACTTC. Its translation: CASRDRSVSYEQYF.

This clone appeared once. V is TRBV6-1 and J is TRBJ2-3, with D maybe TRBD2 (6 bases). The ends were cut back, 6 bases at V and 0 bases at J, with 10 bases in the middle. The CDR3 spans 14 residues. Germline loops: CDR1 MNHNS, CDR2 SASEGT. The CDR3 loop is CASRESGSTDTQYF. The DNA for the CDR3 is TGTGCCAGCAGGGAGAGCGGGAGCACAGATACGCAGTATTTT.

The chain is built from TRBV9 and TRBJ1-1; TRBD1 is a possible D gene (5 bases). CDR1 is SGDLS and CDR2 is YYNGEE in the germline V gene. The CDR3 spans 16 residues. Trimming removed 0 bases at V and 2 bases at J, with 14 bases between. In nucleotides, the CDR3 is TGTGCCAGCAGCGTAGGAGTTTCGGGGGTTAACACTGAAGCTTTCTTT. Translated: CASSVGVSGVNTEAFF.

This chain links TRBV21-1 with TRBJ1-2; the table's D call TRBD1 went unverified against the DNA. TRBV21-1 is an annotated pseudogene. This CDR3 contains 20 residues. The CDR3 nucleotides read TGTGCCAGCAGCAAAGTCGGAGAAAGGACAGGGTTCCCTTCAGGCTATGGCTACACCTTC. It codes for CASSKVGERTGFPSGYGYTF.

V and J are TRBV19 and TRBJ1-5; tentatively, D is TRBD1 (5 bases). Trimming took 4 bases from V and 10 from J, leaving 20 bases between them. CDR3 length: 15 residues. Looked up from germline, CDR1 is LNHDA and CDR2 is SQIVND (reference sequence). CDR3 coding DNA: TGTGCCAGTAGTAAGCGGGACGGCGACTTCTATCCCCAGCATTTT. This sequence encodes CASSKRDGDFYPQHF.

This chain links TRBV5-1 with TRBJ1-1; no firm D call. V lost 0 bases to trimming and J lost 0 bases, with 9 bases between them. There are 15 residues in the CDR3. Germline V CDR1 and CDR2: SGHRS, YFSETQ. The CDR3 spells CASSLGSVMNTEAFF. In nucleotides, the CDR3 is TGCGCCAGCAGCTTGGGGTCGGTCATGAACACTGAAGCTTTCTTT.

This sequence joins TRBV9 and TRBJ2-1; TRBD2 matches at 11 bases. The germline V gene has CDR1 SGDLS and CDR2 YYNGEE. The trim removed 4 bases at V and 4 bases at J, leaving 7 bases unmatched. The CDR3 is 16 residues long. Here the CDR3 DNA reads TGTGCCAGCAGCCTGATAGCGGGAGGGCCTTACAATGAGCAGTTCTTC. This sequence encodes CASSLIAGGPYNEQFF. Full variable domain (rest looked up from reference TRBV9 and TRBJ2-1): DSGVTQTPKHLITATGQRVTLRCSPRSGDLSVYWYQQSLDQGLQFLIQYYNGEERAKGNILERFSAQQFPDLHSELNLSSLELGDSALYFCASSLIAGGPYNEQFFGPGTRLTVL.

This chain connects TRBV6-5 to TRBJ1-5; the D is unclear. Per the germline V gene, CDR1 is MNHEY and CDR2 is SVGAGI. With 5 bases removed from V and 0 bases from J, the gap between germline ends came to 8 bases. This CDR3 comprises 14 residues. CDR3 amino acids: CASSNRDSNQPQHF. In DNA, the CDR3 is TGTGCCAGCAGTAACAGAGATAGCAATCAGCCCCAGCATTTT.